The TCR beta chain under discussion was sequenced for a study of shared clonotypes between healthy human individuals. V was cut by 0 bases and J by 0 bases, with 18 bases left in between. From germline, CDR1 is SGHDT and CDR2 YYEEEE. This CDR3 has 18 amino acids. TCRdb's table, derived via immunoSEQ multiplex PCR, lists solely in-frame clones and lacks some. The sample shows some 2,000,000 clones, about 94% of them seen only once. The material sequenced was naive CD4+ T cells sorted from blood. Subset described: CD45RA+ positively selected. This chain joins TRBV5-6 and TRBJ1-1; maybe TRBD1 (6 bases). This clonotype was obtained from a man aged 18 to 30 in good health. The CDR3 reads CASSLVPKQGSLNTEAFF. CDR3 sequence (DNA): TGTGCCAGCAGCTTGGTCCCCAAACAGGGATCCTTGAACACTGAAGCTTTCTTT. The full variable domain, with the rest looked up from reference TRBV5-6 and TRBJ1-1, is DAGVTQSPTHLIKTRGQQVTLRCSPKSGHDTVSWYQQALGQGPQFIFQYYEEEERQRGNFPDRFSGHQFPNYSSELNVNALLLGDSALYLCASSLVPKQGSLNTEAFFGQGTRLTVV.